This TCR beta chain was retrieved from a study of blood T cell repertoires in COVID-19. Study details: Samples came from the United States, Italy and Spain, spanning acute and convalescent COVID-19.

Sequencing used immunoSEQ multiplex PCR; TCRdb keeps in-frame clones, though not all of them. This sample yields about 500,000 clones, of which 89% are seen a single time; over 0.7% belongs to the top ten. The length of the CDR3 is 16 residues. The V segment lost 5 bases and the J segment 1 base; nucleotides outside the gene matches: 8. Germline CDR1 KGHDR, CDR2 SFDVKD. This clonotype was sampled from a man between 18 and 29 years old with COVID-19, enrolled during active disease. Specimen: peripheral blood. The chain has TRBV24-1 and TRBJ2-7; 9 bases fit TRBD1. The CDR3 DNA reads as TGTGCCACCAGTGGCACAGGGGGCCGAGGTTCCTACGAGCAGTACTTC. This sequence encodes CATSGTGGRGSYEQYF.